A single sample gave rise to the 16 T cell receptor beta chains below, sequenced in a study of blood T cell repertoires in COVID-19. The method was immunoSEQ multiplex PCR; TCRdb's version includes in-frame clones alone and lacks a portion of them. The sample has approximately 250,000 clones, around 83% seen once; the top ten hold 1.2% to 1.5%. The sample was peripheral blood. The receptor set was obtained from a woman aged 40 to 50 who had recovered from COVID-19.

The gene calls are TRBV20-1 and TRBJ2-1; TRBD1 agrees at 7 bases. This CDR3 is 11 amino acids long. V lost 8 bases to trimming and J lost 8 bases; unmatched junction nucleotides: 6. Germline-derived CDR1 and CDR2 are DFQATT and SNEGSKA (reference sequence). The CDR3 DNA sequence: TGCAGTACAGGGGATGTTGATGAGCAGTTCTTC. Residues: CSTGDVDEQFF.

The chain couples TRBV5-1 to TRBJ2-3, with D possibly matching TRBD2 (5 bases). Trimming took off 4 bases at V and 4 bases at J, with 19 bases between the two ends. The length of the CDR3 is 16 residues. Germline V CDR1 and CDR2: SGHRS, YFSETQ. CDR3 sequence (DNA): TGCGCCAGCAGCCGGACCAAACAACTAGGCGCAGATACGCAGTATTTT. It encodes CASSRTKQLGADTQYF. The whole variable domain, filled in from reference TRBV5-1 and TRBJ2-3, reads KAGVTQTPRYLIKTRGQQVTLSCSPISGHRSVSWYQQTPGQGLQFLFEYFSETQRNKGNFPGRFSGRQFSNSRSEMNVSTLELGDSALYLCASSRTKQLGADTQYFGPGTRLTVL.

This clone was seen repeatedly, ten times or more. This rearrangement joins TRBV18 to TRBJ1-1, with D perhaps matching TRBD1 (5 bases). Looked up from germline, CDR1 is KGHSH and CDR2 is LQKENI. This CDR3 has 15 residues. V dropped 3 bases and J dropped 5 bases, with 16 bases sitting between them. CDR3 DNA sequence: TGTGCCAGCTCACCGAAGGGCGGGGCCCTAACTGAAGCTTTCTTT. It yields the protein CASSPKGGALTEAFF.

The chain combines TRBV7-3 with TRBJ2-1; D is possibly TRBD1 (5 bases). The germline CDR1 and CDR2 sequences are SGHTA and FQGTGA. The ends were cut back, 3 bases at V and 8 bases at J, with 11 bases in the middle. This CDR3 is built from 13 residues. The CDR3 is CASSFDSSHEQFF. The DNA of the CDR3 is TGTGCCAGCAGCTTCGACAGTTCCCATGAGCAGTTCTTC.

The chain is built from TRBV6-5 and TRBJ2-3; no definite D call. This CDR3 is built from 12 residues. The germline V gene has CDR1 MNHEY and CDR2 SVGAGI. V lost 5 bases and J lost 4, with 7 bases in between. CDR3 sequence reads: CASSPQADTQYF. The DNA of the CDR3 is TGTGCCAGCAGTCCACAAGCAGATACGCAGTATTTT.

The V call is TRBV29-1, the J call TRBJ1-4; the match to TRBD1 covers 8 bases. V was pared by 4 bases and J by 7 bases, with 5 bases of the junction left unmatched. Germline loops: CDR1 SQVTM, CDR2 ANQGSEA. The CDR3 extends over 13 amino acids. Here the CDR3 DNA reads TGCAGCGTTGGAGGACAGGGTGGTGAAAAACTGTTTTTT. Translation gives CSVGGQGGEKLFF. The variable domain in full, with the rest retrieved from reference TRBV29-1 and TRBJ1-4, is SAVISQKPSRDICQRGTSLTIQCQVDSQVTMMFWYRQQPGQSLTLIATANQGSEATYESGFVIDKFPISRPNLTFSTLTVSNMSPEDSSIYLCSVGGQGGEKLFFGSGTQLSVL.

This clone has a count of ten or more. This chain connects TRBV7-9 to TRBJ2-1, with D unresolved. V was shortened by 2 bases and J by 0 bases, with 8 bases between the two germline ends. Germline lookup yields CDR1 SEHNR and CDR2 FQNEAQ (reference sequence). The CDR3 totals 15 residues. In DNA form, the CDR3 reads TGTGCCAGCAGCTTACCAGAAAGCTCCTACAATGAGCAGTTCTTC. Translated: CASSLPESSYNEQFF.

This clone showed up just once. The chain recombines TRBV3-1 (or the pseudogene TRBV3-2) with TRBJ2-5; D may be TRBD2 (7 bases). The length of the CDR3 is 16 residues. V lost 1 base and J 4 bases, leaving 16 bases between the germline ends. Per the germline V gene, CDR1 is LGHDT and CDR2 is YNNKEL (reference sequence). The DNA for the CDR3 is TGTGCCAGCAGCCAAGGAGGGGGGGCGGGACGAGAGACCCAGTACTTC. This translates into CASSQGGGAGRETQYF.

The chain is built from TRBV19 and TRBJ2-2; TRBD1 might be the D (6 bases). V was cut by 3 bases and J by 6 bases, with 20 bases left in between. The germline V gene has CDR1 LNHDA and CDR2 SQIVND (reference sequence). This CDR3 comprises 17 residues. CDR3: CASSILPGQSLPGELFF. In DNA form, the CDR3 reads TGTGCCAGTAGTATTCTTCCGGGACAATCACTACCCGGGGAGCTGTTTTTT.

The CDR3 DNA follows: TGCGCCAGCAGCTTGGTCGAGGGATTCAACGAGCAGTACTTC. Translation gives CASSLVEGFNEQYF. The gene calls are TRBV5-1 and TRBJ2-7, with D perhaps matching TRBD2 (5 bases). CDR3 length equals 14 residues. In germline, CDR1 is SGHRS, CDR2 YFSETQ. The V end was cut by 0 bases, the J end by 5 bases, with 12 bases between.

The chain uses TRBV2 and TRBJ1-1; perhaps TRBD1 as D (5 bases). This CDR3 has 13 amino acids. Germline CDR1 reads SNHLY; CDR2 reads FYNNEI. V gave up 7 bases and J gave up 0 bases, with 9 bases separating them. This chain's CDR3 is CASNQGLNTEAFF. The CDR3 region has the DNA TGTGCCAGCAATCAGGGCCTGAACACTGAAGCTTTCTTT.

The CDR3 nucleotides read TGTGCCAGCTCACCGCGACAGGGGGCAGCCGAAGCTTTCTTT. Translated, it gives CASSPRQGAAEAFF. The rearrangement uses TRBV18 and TRBJ1-1, with TRBD1 matching over 10 bases. The CDR3 spans 14 residues. Germline assignment: CDR1 KGHSH and CDR2 LQKENI. V trimming: 3 bases; J trimming: 8 bases; junction bases outside the gene matches: 6.

DNA of the CDR3: TGTGCCAGCAGCTCGGACAGCTCTGGAAACACCATATATTTT. It specifies CASSSDSSGNTIYF. V usage is TRBV11-3 and J usage is TRBJ1-3; D possibly corresponds to TRBD1 (6 bases). Trimming stripped 4 bases from V and 0 bases from J, with 7 bases between. The germline V gene encodes CDR1 SGHNT and CDR2 YENEEA. The CDR3 length is 14 residues.

CDR3 nucleotides: TGTGCCAGCTCACCACCTTTCGGGGGAGGTATGGACGAGCAGTACTTC. Protein product: CASSPPFGGGMDEQYF. The chain couples TRBV18 to TRBJ2-7; the D gene is possibly TRBD2 (6 bases). V lost 0 bases, J lost 5 bases, and 17 bases lay in between. Germline V gene data show CDR1 as KGHSH and CDR2 as LQKENI. This CDR3 region has 16 residues.

The CDR3 protein is CASSFSQGAYEQYF. The CDR3, as DNA: TGTGCCAGCAGCTTTTCACAGGGGGCGTACGAGCAGTACTTC. The J gene is TRBJ2-7, the V gene TRBV7-2; 9 bases line up with TRBD1. CDR1 is SGHTA, CDR2 FQGNSA, per germline. V lost 3 bases to trimming and J lost 4 bases; unmatched junction nucleotides: 4. The CDR3 has 14 amino acids. Combining the CDR3 with reference TRBV7-2 and TRBJ2-7 gives the whole variable domain GAGVSQSPSNKVTEKGKDVELRCDPISGHTALYWYRQSLGQGLEFLIYFQGNSAPDKSGLPSDRFSAERTGGSVSTLTIQRTQQEDSAVYLCASSFSQGAYEQYFGPGTRLTVT.

The rearrangement uses TRBV28 and TRBJ2-1, with 10 bases lining up with TRBD2. CDR1 and CDR2 (germline): MDHEN, SYDVKM. V shed 5 bases, J shed 2 bases, and the junction held 3 bases outside the gene matches. CDR3 length equals 15 residues. The CDR3 sequence is CASSPSGGAYNEQFF. Written as DNA, the CDR3 is TGTGCCAGCAGTCCCAGCGGGGGGGCCTACAATGAGCAGTTCTTC.